One sample yielded the 19 T cell receptor beta chains listed below, sequenced in a study of T cell responses to AZD1222 COVID-19 vaccine. TCRdb's table, derived via immunoSEQ multiplex PCR, lists solely in-frame clones and lacks some. This repertoire shows 99,000 or so clones, 87% found once; its top ten account for around 3.2%. This sample comprised peripheral blood, obtained on day 0 of AZD1222 vaccination. The receptors come from an adult in good health.

This chain joins TRBV24-1 and TRBJ2-3; 9 bases map to TRBD2. CDR3 length equals 15 residues. Germline V lookup: CDR1 KGHDR, CDR2 SFDVKD. The V and J ends lost 5 bases and 3 bases, in that order; junction bases with no gene match: 5. The CDR3 nucleotides are TGTGCCACCAGTGCTCCGCGGGGGGGGACAGATACGCAGTATTTT. As protein: CATSAPRGGTDTQYF.

The chain recombines TRBV6-2 or TRBV6-3 with TRBJ2-1; D is possibly TRBD2 (6 bases). Germline CDR1 MNHEY, CDR2 SVGEGT. The CDR3 covers 15 residues. Trimming took 6 bases from V and 5 from J, leaving 17 bases between them. In nucleotides, the CDR3 is TGTGCCAGCAGCCCTTCTGAGTGGGGGGACAATGAGCAGTTCTTC. Its translation: CASSPSEWGDNEQFF.

J is TRBJ2-7 and V is TRBV9; TRBD2 agrees at 10 bases. Losses at the gene ends were 0 bases for V and 0 bases for J; bases not matched to a gene: 12. The CDR3 extends over 19 amino acids. The germline CDR1 and CDR2 sequences are SGDLS and YYNGEE. The CDR3 loop reads CASSVESHRTSGSSYEQYV. DNA for the CDR3: TGTGCCAGCAGCGTAGAAAGTCACCGGACTAGCGGAAGCTCCTACGAGCAGTACGTC.

This chain joins TRBV5-5 and TRBJ2-7, with 10 positions matching TRBD1. Germline V lookup: CDR1 SGHKS, CDR2 YYEKEE (reference sequence). CDR3 length equals 16 residues. The junction had 8 bases not matched to a gene; V was cut back by 4 bases and J by 1 base. The CDR3 coding sequence is TGTGCCAGCAGCCTTTCGGACAGGGGGATTTCCTACGAGCAGTACTTC. Translating gives CASSLSDRGISYEQYF.

V is TRBV7-9 and J is TRBJ1-5, with a weak D call TRBD1 (6 bases). Trimming stripped 5 bases from V and 2 bases from J, with 7 bases between. Looked up from germline, CDR1 is SEHNR and CDR2 is FQNEAQ (reference sequence). CDR3 size: 13 residues. CDR3 protein: CASSRQGNQPQHF. CDR3 bases: TGTGCCAGCAGCAGACAGGGCAATCAGCCCCAGCATTTT. Filled out from reference TRBV7-9 and TRBJ1-5, the complete variable domain reads DTGVSQNPRHKITKRGQNVTFRCDPISEHNRLYWYRQTLGQGPEFLTYFQNEAQLEKSRLLSDRFSAERPKGSFSTLEIQRTEQGDSAMYLCASSRQGNQPQHFGDGTRLSIL.

This clone was seen only once. The chain carries TRBV28 and TRBJ1-6; 10 bases fit TRBD1. Germline values: CDR1 MDHEN, CDR2 SYDVKM. The CDR3 is made up of 15 amino acids. The junction had 1 base not matched to a gene; V was cut back by 6 bases and J by 2 bases. CDR3 sequence (DNA): TGTGCCAGCAGGGGACAGGGGACCTATAATTCACCCCTCCACTTT. This codes for CASRGQGTYNSPLHF.

The J gene is TRBJ1-1, the V gene TRBV4-3; TRBD1 is a possible D gene (5 bases). CDR3 length equals 14 residues. Germline CDR1 LGHNA, CDR2 YSLEER. Trimming shortened V by 1 base and J by 6 bases, and 12 bases separated the two germline ends. The CDR3 is CASSQGAGTAEAFF. The CDR3 region has the DNA TGCGCCAGCAGCCAAGGGGCGGGGACCGCTGAAGCTTTCTTT.

The genes are TRBV19 and TRBJ1-5, with D possibly matching TRBD1 (5 bases). Germline V CDR1 and CDR2: LNHDA, SQIVND (reference sequence). Trimming removed 1 base from V and 7 bases from J, with 14 bases in between. This CDR3 is 15 amino acids long. In DNA, the CDR3 is TGTGCCAGTAGTATAGGGGGCGGGGGAGGCCAGCCCCAGCATTTT. Protein: CASSIGGGGGQPQHF. Using reference TRBV19 and TRBJ1-5 for the parts outside the CDR3, the full variable domain is DGGITQSPKYLFRKEGQNVTLSCEQNLNHDAMYWYRQDPGQGLRLIYYSQIVNDFQKGDIAEGYSVSREKKESFPLTVTSAQKNPTAFYLCASSIGGGGGQPQHFGDGTRLSIL.

The chain couples TRBV15 to TRBJ1-6; D gene unclear. There are 14 residues in the CDR3. Germline lookup yields CDR1 LNHNV and CDR2 YYDKDF (reference sequence). V was pared by 8 bases and J by 5 bases, with 13 bases between. CDR3 DNA sequence: TGTGCCACCTCCGTTCGAGGCGATAATTCACCCCTCCACTTT. It is translated as CATSVRGDNSPLHF.

The V and J genes are TRBV20-1 and TRBJ1-1, with D uncertain. Germline V gene lookup returns CDR1 DFQATT and CDR2 SNEGSKA (reference sequence). CDR3 length: 11 amino acids. Trimming cost V 2 bases and J 11 bases, with 12 bases left between them. Here the CDR3 DNA reads TGCAGTGCTAGATGGGAGCACGGGGCTTTCTTT. It translates to CSARWEHGAFF.

The sample holds one count of this clone. J is TRBJ2-3 and V is TRBV25-1, with D possibly matching TRBD1 (6 bases). The CDR3 totals 14 residues. V was pared by 9 bases and J by 2 bases, with 15 bases between. Looked up from germline, CDR1 is MGHDK and CDR2 is SYGVNS. The CDR3: CASAGDAITDTQYF. The CDR3 DNA follows: TGTGCCAGTGCAGGGGACGCCATCACAGATACGCAGTATTTT.

This clone showed up just once. The gene calls are TRBV4-2 and TRBJ1-2; D gene uncertain. Germline V gene data show CDR1 as LGHNA and CDR2 as YNFKEQ. Trimming removed 0 bases from V and 3 bases from J, with 2 bases in between. The length of the CDR3 is 12 residues. The CDR3 is CASSQEYYGYTF. CDR3 in DNA: TGTGCCAGCAGCCAAGAATACTATGGCTACACCTTC.

The chain has TRBV19 and TRBJ1-2, with D possibly being TRBD1 (5 bases). With 4 bases removed from V and 7 bases from J, the gap between germline ends came to 19 bases. The CDR3 consists of 15 residues. CDR1 is LNHDA, CDR2 SQIVND, per germline (reference sequence). CDR3 nucleotides: TGTGCCAGTAGTAGTCCTCTAGGGGCGCAGGTTGGCTACACCTTC. Residues: CASSSPLGAQVGYTF.

A note on this clone: A read error may produce the germline difference seen at one junction end. The gene calls are TRBV5-1 and TRBJ1-5; tentatively, D is TRBD1 (5 bases). This CDR3 contains 15 residues. Germline CDR1 SGHRS, CDR2 YFSETQ. The CDR3 sequence is CASSLQGISNQPQHF. The CDR3 DNA follows: TGTGCCAGCAGCTTGCAGGGTATTAGCAATCAGCCCCAGCATTTT.

The chain uses TRBV7-2 and TRBJ2-1; 7 bases are a match to TRBD2. Germline assignment: CDR1 SGHTA and CDR2 FQGNSA. Trimming took 1 base from V and 9 from J; bases not matched to a gene: 9. The CDR3 contains 15 residues. This CDR3 is CASSLGLGREVEQFF. Written as DNA, the CDR3 is TGTGCCAGCAGCTTAGGCCTAGGTCGGGAGGTTGAGCAGTTCTTC.

The chain has TRBV7-9 and TRBJ2-2; D gene unclear. V lost 6 bases and J lost 6, with 8 bases in between. CDR3 length: 12 residues. In germline, CDR1 is SEHNR, CDR2 FQNEAQ (reference sequence). This CDR3 reads CASSPGAGELFF. CDR3 bases: TGTGCCAGCAGTCCTGGGGCCGGGGAGCTGTTTTTT.

This clone was observed once. V gene TRBV4-1 combines with J gene TRBJ1-1, with D possibly being TRBD1 (5 bases). Trimming removed 1 base from V and 1 base from J, with 7 bases in between. Looked up from germline, CDR1 is MGHRA and CDR2 is YSYEKL. The CDR3 contains 14 residues. This CDR3 is CASSQGQGNTEAFF. In nucleotides, the CDR3 is TGCGCCAGCAGCCAAGGGCAGGGGAACACTGAAGCTTTCTTT.

The chain employs TRBV10-3 and TRBJ2-1, with 10 bases lining up with TRBD2. CDR1 is ENHRY, CDR2 SYGVKD, per germline. The ends lost 3 bases at V and 9 bases at J; junction bases unmatched: 8. The CDR3 is 15 amino acids. The CDR3 sequence: CAISETSGELGEQFF. CDR3 DNA: TGTGCCATCAGTGAAACTAGCGGGGAGTTAGGTGAGCAGTTCTTC.

V gene TRBV7-8 combines with J gene TRBJ2-7; D is ambiguous. The DNA end is a closer match to TRBJ2-5, so the J assignment may be wrong. CDR1 and CDR2 (germline): SGHVS, FQNEAQ. The CDR3 consists of 14 residues. CDR3 loop: CASSLFSSQETQYF. The CDR3 DNA is TGTGCCAGCAGCTTATTTAGCAGCCAAGAGACCCAGTACTTC.